Below are 31 T cell receptor beta chains sequenced from a single sample in a study of response to subunit inactivated influenza vaccine. TCRdb re-called the RT-PCR reads with MiXCR, one entry per CDR3 protein. Among fewer than 550,000 distinct CDR3 sequences listed, 25% were seen once. Source: CD4+ T cells sorted from PBMCs, taken about 5 days after vaccination. The origin of the receptors is a man aged 50-59 years who received an inactivated influenza vaccine.

V usage is TRBV30 and J usage is TRBJ1-5, with D perhaps TRBD1 (5 bases). V lost 4 bases to trimming and J lost 5 bases, with 15 bases between them. Germline V gene data show CDR1 as GTSNPN and CDR2 as SVGIG (reference sequence). CDR3 length: 14 amino acids. The CDR3 nucleotides are TGTGCCTGGACCCCTAACCAGGGTTATCAGCCCCAGCATTTT. Amino acid sequence: CAWTPNQGYQPQHF.

This clonotype was seen at least ten times. CDR3 sequence: CASSRRGRDQPQHF. The CDR3 coding sequence is TGTGCCAGCAGTCGTAGGGGGCGCGATCAGCCCCAGCATTTT. The chain uses TRBV12-3 or TRBV12-4 and TRBJ1-5, with 7 bases fitting TRBD1. The V and J ends lost 5 bases and 5 bases, in that order; junction bases with no gene match: 6. The CDR3 consists of 14 residues.

The chain employs TRBV6-2 or TRBV6-3 and TRBJ2-2; D call uncertain. From germline, CDR1 is MNHEY and CDR2 SVGEGT. The CDR3 contains 14 residues. Trimming removed 6 bases at V and 4 bases at J, with 12 bases between. Here the CDR3 reads CASSKGILTGELFF. CDR3 DNA sequence: TGTGCCAGCAGCAAGGGCATTCTCACCGGGGAGCTGTTTTTT.

This clonotype has only a few counts. The rearrangement uses TRBV7-9 and TRBJ2-5, with D possibly matching TRBD1 (6 bases). CDR1 is SEHNR and CDR2 is FQNEAQ in the germline V gene (reference sequence). The ends were cut back, 5 bases at V and 4 bases at J, with 11 bases in the middle. CDR3 length: 13 residues. As DNA, the CDR3 is TGTGCCAGCAGCCAAAAGGGGGTAGAGACCCAGTACTTC. It codes for CASSQKGVETQYF. Full variable domain (remainder filled in from reference TRBV7-9 and TRBJ2-5): DTGVSQNPRHKITKRGQNVTFRCDPISEHNRLYWYRQTLGQGPEFLTYFQNEAQLEKSRLLSDRFSAERPKGSFSTLEIQRTEQGDSAMYLCASSQKGVETQYFGPGTRLLVL.

This clonotype was seen a handful of times. The chain uses TRBV10-3 and TRBJ2-3, with TRBD2 as a possible D gene (6 bases). Germline V gene data show CDR1 as ENHRY and CDR2 as SYGVKD. Trimming left V 10 bases short and J 1 base short, with 9 bases between. The CDR3 contains 12 residues. The CDR3 DNA sequence: TGTGCCAGCGGAGGGGGCACAGATACGCAGTATTTT. This encodes CASGGGTDTQYF.

The rearrangement uses TRBV7-2 and TRBJ2-2, with D unclear. This CDR3 contains 15 residues. V was trimmed by 8 bases and J by 0 bases, leaving 13 bases between them. The germline V gene encodes CDR1 SGHTA and CDR2 FQGNSA. The CDR3 bases are TGTGCCAGCCGTCCCGGAAACCCGAACACCGGGGAGCTGTTTTTT. It encodes CASRPGNPNTGELFF.

V and J are TRBV11-2 and TRBJ2-1, with D possibly TRBD1 on 6 matching bases. Trimming cost V 1 base and J 5 bases, with 21 bases left between them. Germline CDR1 is SGHAT and CDR2 is FQNNGV. CDR3 length: 18 residues. CDR3 protein: CASSLVGVTGAPNNEQFF. Written as DNA, the CDR3 is TGTGCCAGCAGCTTAGTGGGAGTGACAGGCGCCCCCAACAATGAGCAGTTCTTC.

This chain uses TRBV6-1 with TRBJ2-1, with TRBD2 identical over 12 bases. Trimming cost V 8 bases and J 9 bases; bases outside gene matches: 23. Germline assignment: CDR1 MNHNS and CDR2 SASEGT. This CDR3 spans 19 amino acids. CDR3 protein: CASGSPGTGWTSGAGEQFF. CDR3 in DNA: TGTGCCAGCGGGTCCCCCGGGACAGGGTGGACTAGCGGGGCCGGTGAGCAGTTCTTC.

The CDR3 region is CASSLADRASRGYTF. The CDR3 DNA follows: TGTGCCAGCAGTTTGGCAGACAGGGCTAGTAGGGGCTACACCTTC. The V gene is TRBV12-3 or TRBV12-4, the J gene TRBJ1-2; 7 positions match TRBD1. J lost 8 bases, V lost 3 bases, and 12 bases had no gene match. This CDR3 comprises 15 residues.

The chain carries TRBV11-2 and TRBJ2-7; D might be TRBD1 or TRBD2, each matching 5 bases. Trimming pared 6 bases from V and 2 bases from J, leaving 23 bases between. The length of the CDR3 is 17 residues. Germline V gene lookup returns CDR1 SGHAT and CDR2 FQNNGV. The CDR3 region has the DNA TGTGCCAGCAGAAACACTATCGGGACGAGCAGGACCTACGAGCAGTACTTC. Encoded protein: CASRNTIGTSRTYEQYF. The variable domain in full, with the rest retrieved from reference TRBV11-2 and TRBJ2-7, is EAGVAQSPRYKIIEKRQSVAFWCNPISGHATLYWYQQILGQGPKLLIQFQNNGVVDDSQLPKDRFSAERLKGVDSTLKIQPAKLEDSAVYLCASRNTIGTSRTYEQYFGPGTRLTVT.

J is TRBJ2-3 and V is TRBV20-1, with TRBD2 matching over 10 bases. CDR3 length: 15 residues. In germline, CDR1 is DFQATT, CDR2 SNEGSKA (reference sequence). With 3 bases clipped from V and 6 bases from J, the junction kept 9 bases outside the gene matches. The CDR3 reads CSARGSGRASDTQYF. The CDR3 nucleotides read TGCAGTGCTAGGGGAAGCGGGAGGGCCTCTGATACGCAGTATTTT.

This clonotype was seen a handful of times. J is TRBJ2-6 and V is TRBV20-1, with 7 nucleotides matching TRBD1. CDR1 and CDR2 from the germline V gene are DFQATT and SNEGSKA (reference sequence). V gave up 6 bases and J gave up 0 bases; unmatched junction bases: 5. CDR3 length: 15 amino acids. The CDR3 spells CSATRQGSGANVLTF. As DNA, the CDR3 is TGCAGTGCAACAAGACAGGGCTCTGGGGCCAACGTCCTGACTTTC.

The V gene is TRBV12-3 or TRBV12-4, the J gene TRBJ2-2; no firm D call. V dropped 6 bases and J dropped 1 base, with 12 bases sitting between them. This CDR3 spans 15 amino acids. The DNA for the CDR3 is TGTGCCAGCAGGTCCGGAACGGGGAACACCGGGGAGCTGTTTTTT. As protein: CASRSGTGNTGELFF.

V gene TRBV5-6 combines with J gene TRBJ1-6; TRBD1 matches at 7 bases. Losses at the gene ends were 4 bases for V and 9 bases for J; bases not matched to a gene: 10. The length of the CDR3 is 15 residues. Germline V gene sequence: CDR1 SGHDT, CDR2 YYEEEE. The DNA for the CDR3 is TGTGCCAGCAGCCCCGAACAGGGGTCGCGTTCACCCCTCCACTTT. Translation gives CASSPEQGSRSPLHF. Full variable domain (rest looked up from reference TRBV5-6 and TRBJ1-6): DAGVTQSPTHLIKTRGQQVTLRCSPKSGHDTVSWYQQALGQGPQFIFQYYEEEERQRGNFPDRFSGHQFPNYSSELNVNALLLGDSALYLCASSPEQGSRSPLHFGNGTRLTVT.

This clonotype occurred a few times. This rearrangement joins TRBV9 to TRBJ1-3; D unresolved. The CDR3 length is 16 residues. Looked up from germline, CDR1 is SGDLS and CDR2 is YYNGEE. Trimming cost V 0 bases and J 1 base, with 11 bases left between them. CDR3 sequence (DNA): TGTGCCAGCAGCGTAGCTATAGGCCGGTCTGGAAACACCATATATTTT. Amino acids: CASSVAIGRSGNTIYF.

This clonotype occurred a few times. The chain's CDR3 is CASSDPGQGVEPQHF. The CDR3 nucleotides read TGCGCCAGCAGTGACCCCGGACAGGGCGTTGAGCCCCAGCATTTT. The chain has TRBV10-2 and TRBJ1-5; 8 bases agree with TRBD1. CDR3 length equals 15 residues. The germline CDR1 and CDR2 sequences are WSHSY and SAAADI. J lost 8 bases, V lost 3 bases, and 9 bases had no gene match.

The chain uses TRBV24-1 and TRBJ2-3; 13 bases agree with TRBD2. This CDR3 is 17 amino acids long. J was trimmed by 2 bases and V by 2 bases; bases with no gene match: 3. Germline CDR1 KGHDR, CDR2 SFDVKD. The CDR3 spells CATSDSGLAGATDTQYF. The DNA for the CDR3 is TGTGCCACCAGTGATTCCGGACTAGCGGGAGCCACAGATACGCAGTATTTT.

The sample holds a few counts of this clonotype. The chain links TRBV5-1 to TRBJ2-1; tentatively, D is TRBD1 (6 bases). The germline V gene has CDR1 SGHRS and CDR2 YFSETQ. The CDR3 loop spans 16 amino acids. V was cut by 0 bases and J by 7 bases, with 17 bases left in between. As DNA, the CDR3 is TGCGCCAGCAGCTTGGATCAGGGGCGGGTCGGGAATGAGCAGTTCTTC. It encodes CASSLDQGRVGNEQFF. Using reference TRBV5-1 and TRBJ2-1 for the parts outside the CDR3, the full variable domain is KAGVTQTPRYLIKTRGQQVTLSCSPISGHRSVSWYQQTPGQGLQFLFEYFSETQRNKGNFPGRFSGRQFSNSRSEMNVSTLELGDSALYLCASSLDQGRVGNEQFFGPGTRLTVL.

This clonotype was counted only a few times. The V gene is TRBV5-5, the J gene TRBJ2-7, with 7 bases aligning to TRBD1. Germline lookup yields CDR1 SGHKS and CDR2 YYEKEE (reference sequence). The CDR3 runs 14 residues. V gave up 3 bases and J gave up 5 bases; unmatched junction bases: 8. Here the CDR3 reads CASSWAADRDEQYF. CDR3 sequence (DNA): TGTGCCAGCAGCTGGGCCGCTGACAGGGACGAGCAGTACTTC.

CDR3 DNA sequence: TGTGCCAGTAGAACAGTCTCTGGGGCCAACGTCCTGACTTTC. This sequence encodes CASRTVSGANVLTF. The chain combines TRBV19 with TRBJ2-6; D gene uncertain. There are 14 residues in the CDR3. The V and J ends lost 6 bases and 0 bases respectively, with 6 bases between them. Germline assignment: CDR1 LNHDA and CDR2 SQIVND (reference sequence).

The chain recombines TRBV20-1 with TRBJ2-3, with TRBD1 as a possible D gene (5 bases). The germline V gene has CDR1 DFQATT and CDR2 SNEGSKA (reference sequence). This CDR3 is 13 amino acids long. The V end lost 2 bases, the J end lost 5 bases, and 11 bases lay between the germline ends. CDR3 sequence reads: CSARPGPEDTQYF. In nucleotides, the CDR3 is TGCAGTGCTAGACCAGGGCCAGAAGATACGCAGTATTTT.

A few counts support this clonotype. The chain employs TRBV7-2 and TRBJ1-3; possible D gene TRBD1, 5 bases. Between the trimmed V and J ends, which lost 0 bases and 1 base, there was a span of 10 bases. Germline CDR1 SGHTA, CDR2 FQGNSA. This CDR3 comprises 16 residues. CDR3: CASSLAYGGSGNTIYF. CDR3 in DNA: TGTGCCAGCAGCTTAGCATATGGGGGGTCTGGAAACACCATATATTTT.

The chain uses TRBV12-3 or TRBV12-4 and TRBJ2-1; the match to TRBD1 covers 7 bases. This CDR3 is 16 amino acids long. With V trimmed by 5 bases and J by 1 base, 8 bases remained unmatched. CDR3 in DNA: TGTGCCAGCAGTCGCCGACAGGGTCGGTCCTACAATGAGCAGTTCTTC. Amino acid sequence: CASSRRQGRSYNEQFF.

The chain has TRBV6-2 or TRBV6-3 and TRBJ2-5, with D perhaps being TRBD1 or TRBD2 (5 bases each). With 7 bases removed from V and 4 bases from J, the gap between germline ends came to 22 bases. This CDR3 spans 16 amino acids. Germline CDR1 MNHEY, CDR2 SVGEGT. The CDR3 coding sequence is TGTGCCAGCAACTACCGCACCGGGACCAACAGAGAGACCCAGTACTTC. This translates into CASNYRTGTNRETQYF.

This rearrangement joins TRBV6-1 to TRBJ1-6; D is uncertain. Germline assignment: CDR1 MNHNS and CDR2 SASEGT. The CDR3 length is 15 residues. V was pared by 2 bases and J by 10 bases, with 15 bases between. CDR3 in amino acids: CASSEFTNKASPLHF. CDR3 in DNA: TGTGCCAGCAGTGAATTTACCAACAAGGCGTCACCCCTCCACTTT.

This clonotype was recorded a few times. The chain carries TRBV2 and TRBJ2-1, with 10 bases lining up with TRBD2. The CDR3 sequence is 17 residues long. V gave up 3 bases and J gave up 7 bases; unmatched junction bases: 12. Germline V gene data show CDR1 as SNHLY and CDR2 as FYNNEI. The CDR3 region is CASSDASGRGSGNEQFF. The CDR3 bases are TGTGCCAGCAGTGACGCCAGCGGGAGGGGTTCGGGTAATGAGCAGTTCTTC.

This clonotype was detected many times. The chain recombines TRBV7-9 with TRBJ1-1; D call uncertain. Germline-derived CDR1 and CDR2 are SEHNR and FQNEAQ (reference sequence). Deletions cut 5 bases from V and 0 bases from J, with 7 bases between. This CDR3 has 13 residues. The CDR3 DNA reads TGTGCCAGCAGCCCCTTGATGAACACTGAAGCTTTCTTT. Its protein product is CASSPLMNTEAFF.

This clonotype was detected only once. The chain employs TRBV7-9 and TRBJ2-5; no clear D. This CDR3 region has 14 residues. In germline, CDR1 is SEHNR, CDR2 FQNEAQ (reference sequence). The V gene lost 6 bases and the J gene lost 2 bases, with 13 bases spanning the gap. In DNA, the CDR3 is TGTGCCAGCAGTCCTACAGCGTTTCAAGAGACCCAGTACTTC. Its translation is CASSPTAFQETQYF.

In its sample, this clonotype was seen many times. The chain links TRBV18 to TRBJ2-7; D not resolved. V shed 3 bases and J shed 0 bases, with 9 bases lying between them. Germline CDR1 and CDR2: KGHSH and LQKENI. The CDR3 runs 14 residues. CDR3 bases: TGTGCCAGCTCACCCCGCGAATTCTCCTACGAGCAGTACTTC. Its protein is CASSPREFSYEQYF.

The gene calls are TRBV7-2 and TRBJ2-5, with D perhaps TRBD2 (6 bases). The CDR3 length is 13 residues. Trimming took off 6 bases at V and 3 bases at J, with 11 bases between the two ends. Germline V CDR1 and CDR2: SGHTA, FQGNSA. The CDR3 bases are TGTGCCAGCAGTCGGGGGAAGAAAGAGACCCAGTACTTC. Translating gives CASSRGKKETQYF.

The chain has TRBV7-2 and TRBJ2-7, with 7 bases lining up with TRBD1. There are 16 residues in the CDR3. V lost 5 bases to trimming and J lost 0 bases; unmatched junction nucleotides: 10. The germline V gene has CDR1 SGHTA and CDR2 FQGNSA. CDR3 sequence reads: CASSRTGTVSSYEQYF. CDR3 nucleotide sequence: TGTGCCAGCAGCCGTACCGGGACAGTAAGCTCCTACGAGCAGTACTTC. Full variable domain (missing parts from reference TRBV7-2 and TRBJ2-7): GAGVSQSPSNKVTEKGKDVELRCDPISGHTALYWYRQSLGQGLEFLIYFQGNSAPDKSGLPSDRFSAERTGGSVSTLTIQRTQQEDSAVYLCASSRTGTVSSYEQYFGPGTRLTVT.